This T cell receptor (beta chain) stems from a study of blood T cell repertoires in COVID-19. Across the study: COVID-19 samples, acute and convalescent, were from the United States, Italy and Spain. PBMCs, B-cell-depleted T cells, or T cells provided the cDNA or gDNA that made up the material.

In the original analysis: Reference gene primers were amplified, and this amplification served to estimate nucleated cell counts. Repertoires were generated with immunoSEQ multiplex PCR, while TCRdb's copy carries only in-frame clones and drops some. V, J and clone size derive from that table, while D and trimming were established from the DNA sequence. The sample comprises fewer than 120,000 clones, about four fifths of which are singletons, and 15% to 20% rests with the top ten. The sample was peripheral blood. This sequence was found in a woman aged 60-70 years with acute or convalescent COVID-19.

In nucleotides, the CDR3 is TGTGCCAGCAGCCAAGATCATAGCGGAGATACGCAGTATTTT. Its translation is CASSQDHSGDTQYF. The V call is TRBV4-2, the J call TRBJ2-3; D may be TRBD2 (6 bases). The V gene lost 0 bases and the J gene lost 5 bases, with 9 bases spanning the gap. Per the germline V gene, CDR1 is LGHNA and CDR2 is YNFKEQ. The CDR3 covers 14 residues.